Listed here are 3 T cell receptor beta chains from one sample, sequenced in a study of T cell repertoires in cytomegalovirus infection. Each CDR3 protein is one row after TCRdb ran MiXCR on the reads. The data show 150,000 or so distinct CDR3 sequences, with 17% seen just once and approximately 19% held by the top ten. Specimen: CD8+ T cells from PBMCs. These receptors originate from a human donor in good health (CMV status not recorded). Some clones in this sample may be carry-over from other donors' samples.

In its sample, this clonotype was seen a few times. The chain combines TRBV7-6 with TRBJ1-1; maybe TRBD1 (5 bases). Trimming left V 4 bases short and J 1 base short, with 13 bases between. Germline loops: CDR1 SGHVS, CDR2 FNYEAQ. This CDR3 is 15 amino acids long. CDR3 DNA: TGTGCCAGCAGCTCTCCGGGTGGGACGAACACTGAAGCTTTCTTT. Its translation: CASSSPGGTNTEAFF.

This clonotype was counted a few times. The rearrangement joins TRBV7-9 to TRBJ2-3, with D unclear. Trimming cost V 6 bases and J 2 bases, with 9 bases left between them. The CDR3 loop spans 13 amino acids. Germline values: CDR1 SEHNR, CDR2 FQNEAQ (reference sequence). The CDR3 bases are TGTGCCAGCAGTCCCCCCCACACAGATACGCAGTATTTT. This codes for CASSPPHTDTQYF.

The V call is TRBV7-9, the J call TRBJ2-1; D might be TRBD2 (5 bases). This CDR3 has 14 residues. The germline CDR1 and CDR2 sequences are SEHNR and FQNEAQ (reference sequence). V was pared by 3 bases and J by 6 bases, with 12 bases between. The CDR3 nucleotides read TGTGCCAGCAGCTTGTCAGGAGCGGCCAATGAGCAGTTCTTC. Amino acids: CASSLSGAANEQFF.